This paragraph covers one TCR beta chain sequence. Its specificity is unknown. These data come from a study of cytotoxic CD8 clonotypes in ibrutinib-treated CLL. Notes on the study in general: Rising at ibrutinib response, clonality subsequently fell back toward baseline at progression. At baseline, clonality was higher than in age-matched healthy donors and correlated with CD8+ counts.

The CDR3 length is 15 residues. Germline V lookup: CDR1 ENHRY, CDR2 SYGVKD. Trimming took 11 bases from V and 2 from J, leaving 20 bases between them. PBMCs that had been cryopreserved were the source of 1.5 to 2.5 micrograms of genomic DNA for TCR beta libraries. Targeted sequencing depth ranged from 1 in 200,000 to 1 in 1 million T cells. The method was immunoSEQ multiplex PCR; TCRdb's version includes in-frame clones alone and lacks a portion of them. This sample has about 130,000 clones; about 78% occur once, and the top ten carry about 5%. Specimen: PBMCs, collected after 24 months of ibrutinib treatment. The sequence came from a human donor with chronic lymphocytic leukemia. The gene calls are TRBV10-3 and TRBJ2-3; possible D gene TRBD2, 8 bases. CDR3 sequence: CASAGTAGDTDTQYF. CDR3 DNA: TGTGCCTCCGCCGGGACAGCGGGGGACACAGATACGCAGTATTTT.